This T cell receptor beta chain emerged from a study of cytomegalovirus exposure and HLA in healthy donors. Study information: The same platform used for the approximately 670 first-cohort repertoires was also used for the approximately 120 validation repertoires, as a later analysis reported. Study-wide points: Most observed TCR sequences were rare, whereas some public TCRs were detected in many donors. Reportedly, diagnosis of cytomegalovirus status by the classifier showed high specificity and sensitivity.

Regarding this clone: Its specificity is not known.

The ends were cut back, 6 bases at V and 9 bases at J, with 12 bases in the middle. CDR3 length equals 12 residues. Germline loops: CDR1 MNHEY, CDR2 SMNVEV (reference sequence). Using immunoSEQ multiplex PCR, the repertoire was profiled, and TCRdb retains in-frame clones only, with some absent. In the table there are about 200,000 clones, less than 85% of which are singletons. The sample comprised PBMCs. The gene calls are TRBV27 and TRBJ2-1; the D is unclear. The TCR originated in a woman between 18 and 30 years old in good health and CMV-seronegative. The CDR3 protein is CASRRPSGEQFF. CDR3 bases: TGTGCCAGCAGGCGCCCGAGTGGTGAGCAGTTCTTC.